The next 9 T cell receptor beta chains were all read from a single sample in a study of cytomegalovirus exposure and HLA in healthy donors. Primers for the PCR totalled 60 Vbeta and 13 Jbeta. The assay was immunoSEQ multiplex PCR, and TCRdb's table has in-frame clones only and misses some. This sample has a few hundred thousand clones, with around 81% found just once. Sample: PBMCs. These receptors were collected from an older woman in good health and CMV-seropositive.

This clone was observed a few times. V is TRBV15 and J is TRBJ2-7; D remains ambiguous. V gave up 5 bases and J gave up 7 bases, with 12 bases separating them. This CDR3 is built from 12 residues. Germline-derived CDR1 and CDR2 are LNHNV and YYDKDF (reference sequence). The CDR3 coding sequence is TGTGCCACCAGCTCGGCTTTCGGGGAGCAGTACTTC. Encoded protein: CATSSAFGEQYF.

V is TRBV5-5 and J is TRBJ2-3, with a possible D match to TRBD2 (5 bases). CDR1 and CDR2 (germline): SGHKS, YYEKEE (reference sequence). With 2 bases removed from V and 7 bases from J, the gap between germline ends came to 17 bases. This CDR3 comprises 15 residues. The CDR3 reads CASSLEGDFSNTQYF. The CDR3 nucleotides are TGTGCCAGCAGCTTAGAGGGAGACTTTTCAAATACGCAGTATTTT.

A remark on this clone: The sample contains more than one DNA sequence encoding this CDR3. V is TRBV19 and J is TRBJ1-5, with D perhaps matching TRBD1 (6 bases). This CDR3 spans 14 amino acids. CDR1 and CDR2 (germline): LNHDA, SQIVND (reference sequence). V shed 4 bases and J shed 1 base, with 8 bases lying between them. The CDR3 reads CASSSQGSNQPQHF. The CDR3 DNA reads as TGTGCCAGTAGTAGTCAGGGGAGCAATCAGCCCCAGCATTTT.

V gene TRBV6-1 combines with J gene TRBJ1-1, with D maybe TRBD1 (6 bases). This CDR3 has 14 residues. Between the trimmed V and J ends, which lost 6 bases and 1 base, there was a span of 12 bases. Germline V lookup: CDR1 MNHNS, CDR2 SASEGT. The CDR3 spells CASRVRGANTEAFF. In DNA, the CDR3 is TGTGCCAGCAGGGTCCGGGGGGCGAACACTGAAGCTTTCTTT.

This clone turned up a few times. The V and J genes are TRBV6-6 and TRBJ1-1; no reliable D call. Per the germline V gene, CDR1 is MNHNY and CDR2 is SVGAGI (reference sequence). V lost 11 bases, J lost 4 bases, and 11 bases lay in between. The CDR3 runs 11 residues. The CDR3 sequence: CAAGSRTEAFF. CDR3 coding DNA: TGTGCCGCGGGGTCTCGCACTGAAGCTTTCTTT.

This clone was counted only a few times. The J gene is TRBJ1-4, the V gene TRBV7-2; D is unclear. Germline V CDR1 and CDR2: SGHTA, FQGNSA. Trimming pared 4 bases from V and 6 bases from J, leaving 15 bases between. The CDR3 has 15 residues. This CDR3 is CASSWPGTPYEKLFF. DNA for the CDR3: TGTGCCAGCAGCTGGCCGGGAACTCCCTATGAAAAACTGTTTTTT.

V gene TRBV5-4 combines with J gene TRBJ2-7; possibly TRBD2 for D (6 bases). The germline V gene has CDR1 SGHNT and CDR2 YYREEE (reference sequence). This CDR3 region has 15 residues. V shed 3 bases and J shed 3 bases, with 16 bases lying between them. CDR3 amino acids: CASSSTGTSIYEQYF. In DNA form, the CDR3 reads TGTGCCAGCAGCTCCACCGGGACTTCAATCTACGAGCAGTACTTC.

This rearrangement joins TRBV18 to TRBJ2-7; D ambiguous. In germline, CDR1 is KGHSH, CDR2 LQKENI. Trimming left V 3 bases short and J 2 bases short, with 8 bases between. The CDR3 spans 13 residues. The DNA for the CDR3 is TGTGCCAGCTCACCCCCGTTAGCCTACGAGCAGTACTTC. It yields the protein CASSPPLAYEQYF.

The chain combines TRBV5-4 with TRBJ2-7, with 8 bases identical to TRBD1. With 2 bases clipped from V and 1 base from J, the junction kept 14 bases outside the gene matches. Germline CDR1 is SGHNT and CDR2 is YYREEE (reference sequence). The CDR3 runs 18 residues. CDR3 amino acids: CASSLDTPTGASSYEQYF. The CDR3 DNA follows: TGTGCCAGCAGCTTAGATACACCGACAGGGGCCTCATCCTACGAGCAGTACTTC.